This T cell receptor (beta chain) was sequenced during a study of vaccination effects on CD4 cells after COVID-19. Study background: Sample provision by two convalescent patients occurred 16 days and one week before vaccination.

The V gene lost 5 bases and the J gene lost 5 bases, with 16 bases spanning the gap. Germline assignment: CDR1 MNHEY and CDR2 SVGAGI. The CDR3 spans 14 residues. Study-level results: The post-vaccine spike-reactive clones of convalescents showed a predominance of new vaccine-induced clones. At late timepoints after vaccination, vaccine- and infection-induced clones shrank markedly.

Concerning this clone itself: The antigen remains unidentified.

TCRdb's copy holds only in-frame clones and misses some; the assay was immunoSEQ multiplex PCR. The sample has tens of thousands of clones, 65% to 75% seen once. Subsequent to a culture period of nine to ten days, CD4+ T cells were isolated. The source material was CD4+ T cells from PBMCs cultured without peptide, sampled before COVID-19 vaccination. The chain carries TRBV6-5 and TRBJ2-7, with D hard to call. This receptor was obtained from a human donor who had a prior SARS-CoV-2 infection. Here the CDR3 reads CASSRLQRLHEQYF. The CDR3, as DNA: TGTGCCAGCAGTCGCCTTCAGAGGTTACACGAGCAGTACTTC.